This entry concerns a single TCR beta chain. Germline CDR1 and CDR2: SNHLY and FYNNEI. The CDR3 totals 13 residues. Trimming took 3 bases from V and 2 from J, leaving 8 bases between them. This sample is drawn from a study of blood T cell repertoires in COVID-19. Profiling relied on immunoSEQ multiplex PCR, and the TCRdb table lists in-frame clones only, not all of them. This repertoire shows 120,000 or so clones, roughly 82% found once; its top ten account for over 10%. Source material: peripheral blood. The rearrangement links TRBV2 to TRBJ2-7; D is ambiguous. The receptor's source is a human donor in a cohort sampled during active COVID-19. DNA of the CDR3: TGTGCCAGCAGTGATGCGCCAACCTACGAGCAGTACTTC. This gives the protein CASSDAPTYEQYF.